The 14 T cell receptor beta chains listed next were all sequenced from one sample in a study of T-cell reconstitution after alpha-beta-depleted transplantation in children (dated by TCRdb to about 2016). Libraries were made using PCR. The reads were generated on an Illumina HiSeq 2500. TCR libraries were prepared with molecular barcoding, using unique molecular identifiers to normalize TCRbeta repertoire quantification. Starting from the raw public reads, TCRdb applied fastp trimming at Q25, assembled clones with MiXCR and retained in-frame beta chains. Rows with one shared CDR3 protein collapse into an entry with the most common genes and DNA. The sample includes hundreds of thousands of distinct CDR3 sequences, with around 13% observed a single time. The ten largest account for 0.79% of the sample. Sample treatment or condition, as interpreted from the label and publication: allogeneic hematopoietic cell transplantation with graft depleted of TCRalphabeta T cells and CD19 B cells.

The sample consisted of PBMCs, taken before TCRalphabeta/CD19-depleted stem cell transplant. These receptors originate from a girl aged 2-10 years with congenital amegakaryocytic thrombocytopenia, due to receive a stem cell transplant.

This clonotype turned up a few times. The chain has TRBV20-1 and TRBJ2-7; 7 positions match TRBD1. Looked up from germline, CDR1 is DFQATT and CDR2 is SNEGSKA (reference sequence). Trimming took 3 bases from V and 4 from J; bases not matched to a gene: 3. The CDR3 has 12 amino acids. CDR3 in DNA: TGCAGTGCTAGTCCCAGGGGGTACGAGCAGTACTTC. This sequence encodes CSASPRGYEQYF.

This clonotype has at least ten counts. V and J are TRBV18 and TRBJ2-1; 8 bases are a match to TRBD2. Looked up from germline, CDR1 is KGHSH and CDR2 is LQKENI. After removal of 8 bases from V and 3 bases from J, the junction contained 6 bases not matched to a gene. The CDR3 is 14 amino acids. The CDR3 nucleotides are TGTGCCAGCACCGGGACTAGGGGCTACAATGAGCAGTTCTTC. Its protein product is CASTGTRGYNEQFF.

This clonotype was seen a few times. The chain carries TRBV28 and TRBJ1-2; maybe TRBD1 (5 bases). The V end was cut by 1 base, the J end by 4 bases, with 16 bases between. The CDR3 loop spans 16 amino acids. Germline CDR1 and CDR2: MDHEN and SYDVKM. The DNA of the CDR3 is TGTGCCAGCAGTTTATATTCCGGGGGAGGCCGCTATGGCTACACCTTC. It yields the protein CASSLYSGGGRYGYTF.

This clonotype was seen repeatedly, ten times or more. The rearrangement links TRBV20-1 to TRBJ2-1; D may be TRBD1 or TRBD2 (5 bases each). This CDR3 has 16 residues. Looked up from germline, CDR1 is DFQATT and CDR2 is SNEGSKA (reference sequence). V was trimmed by 0 bases and J by 6 bases, leaving 18 bases between them. The CDR3 is CSARDWSGRDPNEQFF. CDR3 sequence (DNA): TGCAGTGCTAGAGATTGGTCGGGACGAGACCCCAATGAGCAGTTCTTC.

This clonotype was found a few times. CDR3 DNA sequence: TGTGCCAGCAGTTTCGGCACTAGCAACGAGCAGTACTTC. Translation gives CASSFGTSNEQYF. The chain employs TRBV12-3 or TRBV12-4 and TRBJ2-7; tentative D call: TRBD2 (6 bases). The CDR3 is 13 residues long. Trimming stripped 3 bases from V and 5 bases from J, with 11 bases between.

The chain carries TRBV12-3 or TRBV12-4 and TRBJ1-5; possible D gene TRBD1, 5 bases. The CDR3 has 13 residues. V was pared by 5 bases and J by 10 bases, with 15 bases between. The CDR3 DNA reads as TGTGCCAGCAGTCCCATGATTGGGGACCCCCAGCATTTT. It specifies CASSPMIGDPQHF.

This clonotype was counted at least ten times. CDR3 loop: CASSQSNYGYTF. DNA for the CDR3: TGTGCCAGCAGCCAATCCAACTATGGCTACACCTTC. This sequence joins TRBV16 and TRBJ1-2, with D uncertain. The V end lost 0 bases, the J end lost 2 bases, and 1 base lay between the germline ends. Germline V gene lookup returns CDR1 KGHSY and CDR2 FQNENV. CDR3 length: 12 amino acids.

There are a few counts of this clonotype. CDR3 DNA: TGTGCCACCAGCAGAGCTACTAGCGAGCAGTACTTC. This codes for CATSRATSEQYF. The chain recombines TRBV15 with TRBJ2-7; D may be TRBD2 (5 bases). Trimming left V 1 base short and J 6 bases short, with 7 bases between. This CDR3 region has 12 residues. Germline V gives CDR1 LNHNV, CDR2 YYDKDF (reference sequence).

This clonotype appeared a few times. The chain carries TRBV28 and TRBJ2-7, with a weak D call TRBD1 (6 bases). The CDR3 is 14 residues long. V lost 6 bases, J lost 2 bases, and 14 bases lay in between. Looked up from germline, CDR1 is MDHEN and CDR2 is SYDVKM. CDR3 in amino acids: CASSYYRDTYEQYF. The CDR3 region has the DNA TGTGCCAGCAGCTACTACAGGGACACCTACGAGCAGTACTTC.

This clonotype has ten or more counts. The chain recombines TRBV5-1 with TRBJ2-3; tentative D call: TRBD2 (6 bases). This CDR3 has 13 amino acids. Germline assignment: CDR1 SGHRS and CDR2 YFSETQ. Trimming shortened V by 2 bases and J by 4 bases, and 8 bases separated the two germline ends. The CDR3 reads CASSLAGPDTQYF. The CDR3 DNA sequence: TGCGCCAGCAGCTTAGCGGGCCCAGATACGCAGTATTTT.

The chain recombines TRBV28 with TRBJ2-6, with a tentative D call TRBD2 (5 bases). CDR3 length: 18 amino acids. Germline CDR1 MDHEN, CDR2 SYDVKM. With 5 bases removed from V and 2 bases from J, the gap between germline ends came to 19 bases. CDR3 nucleotide sequence: TGTGCCAGCAGTCCGATTCTTTCCGGGGTACCTGGGGCCAACGTCCTGACTTTC. This translates into CASSPILSGVPGANVLTF.

V gene TRBV5-1 combines with J gene TRBJ2-5; 7 bases map to TRBD2. The CDR3 consists of 14 residues. The V gene end was trimmed by 6 bases and the J gene end by 3 bases; junction bases not matched to a gene: 8. Germline lookup yields CDR1 SGHRS and CDR2 YFSETQ. The CDR3, as DNA: TGCGCCAGCAACCCGGGAGGATGGGAAGAGACCCAGTACTTC. Translating gives CASNPGGWEETQYF.

With respect to this clonotype: Just one base apart from a much larger clone, this may be a read error. The chain combines TRBV24-1 with TRBJ2-1; TRBD2 matches 9 bases. CDR3 length: 17 residues. Germline assignment: CDR1 KGHDR and CDR2 SFDVKD. Written as DNA, the CDR3 is TGTGCCACCAGTGATCCTTCAGCTCGACTAGCGGACAACGAGCAGTTCTTC. Amino acid sequence: CATSDPSARLADNEQFF.

This clonotype was seen only a few times. The V call is TRBV19, the J call TRBJ2-5; TRBD2 agrees at 7 bases. The CDR3 sequence is 14 residues long. J lost 4 bases, V lost 1 base, and 3 bases had no gene match. The germline CDR1 and CDR2 sequences are LNHDA and SQIVND (reference sequence). The CDR3 loop reads CASSIAGGGETQYF. The CDR3 nucleotides are TGTGCCAGTAGTATAGCGGGAGGAGGAGAGACCCAGTACTTC.